This TCR beta chain was captured by sequencing in a study of cytomegalovirus exposure and HLA in healthy donors. Germline loops: CDR1 SGHAT, CDR2 FQNNGV. Germline trimming cut 5 bases from V and 7 bases from J; bases unmatched to any gene: 7. The CDR3 spans 13 residues. The study ran its PCR with 60 Vbeta and 13 Jbeta primers. The protocol was immunoSEQ multiplex PCR, while the TCRdb copy is restricted to in-frame clones and leaves out a portion. The table records 150,000 to 250,000 clones, 85% of them present only once. This clone has more than one count but fewer than ten. Source material: PBMCs. This clonotype originated in a woman in her forties or fifties in good health and CMV-seronegative. The chain couples TRBV11-2 to TRBJ1-1; 7 nucleotides align to TRBD1. The CDR3 reads CASSPDRVREAFF. The CDR3 DNA is TGTGCCAGCAGCCCAGACAGGGTCCGTGAAGCTTTCTTT.